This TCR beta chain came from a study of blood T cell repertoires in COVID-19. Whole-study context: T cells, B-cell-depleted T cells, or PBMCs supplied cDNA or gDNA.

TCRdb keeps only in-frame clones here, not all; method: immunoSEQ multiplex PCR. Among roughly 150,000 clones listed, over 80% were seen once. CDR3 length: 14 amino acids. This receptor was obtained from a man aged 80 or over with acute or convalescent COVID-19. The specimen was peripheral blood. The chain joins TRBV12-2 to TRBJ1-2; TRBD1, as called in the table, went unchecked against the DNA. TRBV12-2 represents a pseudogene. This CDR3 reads CASRLADRDYGYTF. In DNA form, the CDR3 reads TGTGCAAGTCGCTTAGCAGACAGGGATTACGGCTACACCTTC.